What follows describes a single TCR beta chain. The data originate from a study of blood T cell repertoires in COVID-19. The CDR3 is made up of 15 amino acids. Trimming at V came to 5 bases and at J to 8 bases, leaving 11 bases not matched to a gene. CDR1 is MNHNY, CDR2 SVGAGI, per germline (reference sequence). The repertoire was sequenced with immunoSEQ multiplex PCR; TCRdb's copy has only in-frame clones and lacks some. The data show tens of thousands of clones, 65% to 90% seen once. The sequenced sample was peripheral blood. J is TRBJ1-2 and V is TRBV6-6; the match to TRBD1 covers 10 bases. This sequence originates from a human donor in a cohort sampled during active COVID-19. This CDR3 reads CASSTSGTGVLGYTF. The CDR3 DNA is TGTGCCAGCAGTACATCCGGGACAGGGGTGTTGGGCTACACCTTC.